This T cell receptor (beta chain) was captured by sequencing in a study of shared clonotypes between healthy human individuals. Per germline, CDR1 SGHAT and CDR2 FQNNGV. Between the trimmed V and J ends, which lost 1 base and 4 bases, there was a span of 4 bases. The CDR3 is 12 residues long. Notes on this clone: Its antigen is still unknown. A clone one base away is much larger, so this may be a read error.

The method was immunoSEQ multiplex PCR; TCRdb's version includes in-frame clones alone and lacks a portion of them. Of some 2 million clones in the sample, around 95% were seen once. Points from the study as a whole: Shared across a few donors were 5% to 6% of the naive CD4 clonotypes. A reduction in generation probabilities was seen for non-shared clonotypes relative to those shared by all four donors. Naive subsets generally exceeded memory subsets in estimated richness.

The TCR comes from a man younger than 30 in good health. The sample comprised naive CD4+ T cells sorted from blood. Regarding subset: CD45RA+ positively selected. The rearrangement uses TRBV11-2 and TRBJ1-1; D unresolved. This chain's CDR3 is CASSLVRTEAFF. CDR3 nucleotides: TGTGCCAGCAGCTTAGTTCGCACTGAAGCTTTCTTT. The full variable domain, in which reference TRBV11-2 and TRBJ1-1 provide the parts outside the CDR3, is EAGVAQSPRYKIIEKRQSVAFWCNPISGHATLYWYQQILGQGPKLLIQFQNNGVVDDSQLPKDRFSAERLKGVDSTLKIQPAKLEDSAVYLCASSLVRTEAFFGQGTRLTVV.